The 26 T cell receptor beta chains given below trace back to one sample, sequenced in a study of shared clonotypes between healthy human individuals. Clones were read by immunoSEQ multiplex PCR, and TCRdb kept only the in-frame ones, dropping some. In the table there are hundreds of thousands of clones, around three quarters of which are singletons. Sequencing used PBMCs. These receptors were taken from a woman between 35 and 50 years old in good health. Some clones in this sample may be carry-over from other donors' samples.

The chain recombines TRBV5-6 with TRBJ1-2; D is ambiguous. This CDR3 spans 16 amino acids. CDR1 SGHDT and CDR2 YYEEEE come from the germline V gene. V shed 4 bases and J shed 1 base, with 17 bases lying between them. CDR3 in DNA: TGTGCCAGCAGCCGGGCGCTACAGCAATATAACTATGGCTACACCTTC. The encoded protein is CASSRALQQYNYGYTF.

This clone has at least ten counts. V gene TRBV4-2 combines with J gene TRBJ2-1; unclear D gene. Germline-derived CDR1 and CDR2 are LGHNA and YNFKEQ. The germline V and J ends were trimmed by 0 bases and 4 bases, with 10 bases remaining between them. The CDR3 is 15 residues long. This CDR3 reads CASSQDRNSYNEQFF. The CDR3 DNA follows: TGTGCCAGCAGCCAAGATAGAAACTCTTACAATGAGCAGTTCTTC.

V is TRBV29-1 and J is TRBJ1-2; D might be TRBD1 (6 bases). This CDR3 comprises 16 residues. CDR1 is SQVTM, CDR2 ANQGSEA, per germline. The V end lost 5 bases, the J end lost 1 base, and 20 bases lay between the germline ends. The CDR3 DNA reads TGCAGCGTTCATATCTCATACGGGGGGCTTAACTATGGCTACACCTTC. It yields the protein CSVHISYGGLNYGYTF. The full variable domain, rest sourced from reference TRBV29-1 and TRBJ1-2, is SAVISQKPSRDICQRGTSLTIQCQVDSQVTMMFWYRQQPGQSLTLIATANQGSEATYESGFVIDKFPISRPNLTFSTLTVSNMSPEDSSIYLCSVHISYGGLNYGYTFGSGTRLTVV.

The chain couples TRBV19 to TRBJ2-2; D remains ambiguous. Germline V gene sequence: CDR1 LNHDA, CDR2 SQIVND (reference sequence). Trimming removed 10 bases from V and 4 bases from J, with 13 bases in between. The CDR3 totals 13 residues. The CDR3 region has the DNA TGTGCCACCACACTGACTGGCACCGGGGAGCTGTTTTTT. This sequence encodes CATTLTGTGELFF.

The V gene is TRBV5-8, the J gene TRBJ2-7, with 9 bases matching TRBD1. The CDR3 length is 16 residues. Germline CDR1 SGHTS, CDR2 YDEGEE. V lost 1 base to trimming and J lost 0 bases; unmatched junction nucleotides: 5. CDR3 amino acids: CASSLYRTGASYEQYF. CDR3 in DNA: TGTGCCAGCAGCTTGTACCGGACAGGGGCCTCCTACGAGCAGTACTTC.

The CDR3 DNA follows: TGTGCCAGCTCACCACCCAACAGTGAGTATGAGCAGTTCTTC. This encodes CASSPPNSEYEQFF. The chain links TRBV18 to TRBJ2-1; no firm D call. The CDR3 extends over 14 amino acids. Germline-derived CDR1 and CDR2 are KGHSH and LQKENI. With 0 bases removed from V and 8 bases from J, the gap between germline ends came to 11 bases.

The CDR3, as DNA: TGTGCCACCAGTTGGCAGGGGGCGCGGAGCGAGCAGTACTTC. Translation: CATSWQGARSEQYF. The chain links TRBV15 to TRBJ2-7; TRBD1 agrees at 8 bases. Looked up from germline, CDR1 is LNHNV and CDR2 is YYDKDF (reference sequence). The CDR3 is 14 amino acids. V lost 6 bases to trimming and J lost 6 bases; unmatched junction nucleotides: 10.

The genes are TRBV2 and TRBJ2-4; tentatively, D is TRBD1 (5 bases). Trimming left V 6 bases short and J 7 bases short, with 16 bases between. CDR1 is SNHLY, CDR2 FYNNEI, per germline. CDR3 length: 14 residues. CDR3 sequence (DNA): TGTGCCAGCAGCCTTCAGGGTACGGTCAACATTCAGTACTTC. It specifies CASSLQGTVNIQYF. Full variable domain (rest looked up from reference TRBV2 and TRBJ2-4): EPEVTQTPSHQVTQMGQEVILRCVPISNHLYFYWYRQILGQKVEFLVSFYNNEISEKSEIFDDQFSVERPDGSNFTLKIRSTKLEDSAMYFCASSLQGTVNIQYFGAGTRLSVL.

In its sample, this clone was seen a few times. The chain recombines TRBV2 with TRBJ1-5, with 12 nucleotides matching TRBD1. Trimming took 1 base from V and 6 from J; bases not matched to a gene: 4. The CDR3 contains 16 residues. From germline, CDR1 is SNHLY and CDR2 FYNNEI. CDR3 sequence reads: CASSEGGQGAAQPQHF. DNA of the CDR3: TGTGCCAGCAGTGAAGGGGGACAGGGGGCGGCTCAGCCCCAGCATTTT.

The chain recombines TRBV6-6 with TRBJ2-7; D is possibly TRBD1 (5 bases). The V end was cut by 8 bases, the J end by 6 bases, with 17 bases between. The CDR3 runs to 13 residues. Per germline, CDR1 MNHNY and CDR2 SVGAGI (reference sequence). CDR3 sequence reads: CASLGHPQGEQYF. Here the CDR3 DNA reads TGTGCCAGCCTCGGACACCCACAAGGCGAGCAGTACTTC.

With regard to this clone: At one end the junction does not follow the germline gene, possibly because of a read error. The J gene is TRBJ2-7, the V gene TRBV6-5, with 9 bases fitting TRBD1. This CDR3 is built from 10 residues. Germline lookup yields CDR1 MNHEY and CDR2 SVGAGI. The CDR3 loop reads CASPPGQGVF. The CDR3 nucleotides read TGTGCCAGCCCCCCGGGACAGGGCGTCTTC.

This clone occurred once. The chain is built from TRBV29-1 and TRBJ1-2; the D gene is possibly TRBD1 (5 bases). CDR1 is SQVTM and CDR2 is ANQGSEA in the germline V gene. Trimming cost V 6 bases and J 5 bases, with 13 bases left between them. The CDR3 spans 12 residues. The CDR3 here is CSVGEPEYGYTF. The DNA for the CDR3 is TGCAGCGTGGGGGAGCCGGAATATGGCTACACCTTC.

This clone occurred a few times. CDR3: CASSLAESPKNIQYF. The CDR3 DNA follows: TGTGCCAGCAGCTTAGCAGAAAGTCCAAAAAACATTCAGTACTTC. The V gene is TRBV7-8, the J gene TRBJ2-4; no reliable D call. CDR3 length equals 15 residues. CDR1 and CDR2 (germline): SGHVS, FQNEAQ. Trimming pared 0 bases from V and 4 bases from J, leaving 10 bases between.

This chain uses TRBV7-2 with TRBJ1-2; D is possibly TRBD1 (5 bases). V lost 5 bases, J lost 6 bases, and 16 bases lay in between. The CDR3 runs 14 residues. Germline values: CDR1 SGHTA, CDR2 FQGNSA. This chain's CDR3 is CASSPTPPDNGYTF. The DNA for the CDR3 is TGTGCCAGCAGCCCAACCCCCCCGGACAATGGCTACACCTTC.

The chain combines TRBV6-6 with TRBJ1-4; D not certain. V shed 5 bases and J shed 4 bases, with 14 bases lying between them. The CDR3 length is 15 residues. CDR1 MNHNY and CDR2 SVGAGI come from the germline V gene (reference sequence). This chain's CDR3 is CASSVGPRINEKLFF. The CDR3 bases are TGTGCCAGCAGTGTGGGCCCCAGGATTAATGAAAAACTGTTTTTT.

This clone was counted once. The genes are TRBV5-1 and TRBJ2-5; 7 bases are shared with TRBD2. Germline values: CDR1 SGHRS, CDR2 YFSETQ. The CDR3 consists of 14 residues. The V segment lost 0 bases and the J segment 3 bases; nucleotides outside the gene matches: 2. CDR3: CASSLGREKETQYF. The CDR3 nucleotides are TGCGCCAGCAGCTTGGGGCGGGAGAAAGAGACCCAGTACTTC. Complete variable domain (other parts from reference TRBV5-1 and TRBJ2-5): KAGVTQTPRYLIKTRGQQVTLSCSPISGHRSVSWYQQTPGQGLQFLFEYFSETQRNKGNFPGRFSGRQFSNSRSEMNVSTLELGDSALYLCASSLGREKETQYFGPGTRLLVL.

This clone was recorded a few times. V is TRBV18 and J is TRBJ1-1; 10 positions match TRBD1. V dropped 3 bases and J dropped 5; count of bases not matched to a gene: 12. This CDR3 region has 17 residues. Germline loops: CDR1 KGHSH, CDR2 LQKENI. The CDR3 region is CASSPRVPGQGRTEAFF. Here the CDR3 DNA reads TGTGCCAGCTCACCTCGCGTCCCGGGACAGGGGAGGACTGAAGCTTTCTTT.

This clone was counted a single time. The CDR3 bases are TGTGCCAGCGACGGCGGGAGTCCGCAAGAGACCCAGTACTTC. This gives the protein CASDGGSPQETQYF. The gene calls are TRBV7-9 and TRBJ2-5; 7 nucleotides line up with TRBD2. CDR3 length: 14 residues. V lost 8 bases to trimming and J lost 2 bases; unmatched junction nucleotides: 8. The germline CDR1 and CDR2 sequences are SEHNR and FQNEAQ (reference sequence).

V usage is TRBV27 and J usage is TRBJ1-1, with D possibly TRBD1 on 5 matching bases. V lost 7 bases, J lost 1 base, and 13 bases lay in between. This CDR3 has 14 residues. CDR1 is MNHEY, CDR2 SMNVEV, per germline (reference sequence). The CDR3 reads CASIDSPANTEAFF. CDR3 nucleotides: TGTGCCAGCATTGACAGCCCAGCGAACACTGAAGCTTTCTTT.

The V gene is TRBV4-1, the J gene TRBJ2-2; 7 bases fit TRBD2. Germline V gene sequence: CDR1 MGHRA, CDR2 YSYEKL. This CDR3 is built from 15 residues. Germline trimming cut 1 base from V and 7 bases from J; bases unmatched to any gene: 6. The chain's CDR3 is CASSQVGASGGELFF. The CDR3 bases are TGCGCCAGCAGCCAAGTTGGGGCTAGCGGCGGGGAGCTGTTTTTT.

CDR3 loop: CASSKLRDRIAYEQYF. CDR3 nucleotides: TGTGCCAGCAGCAAGCTCCGGGACAGGATTGCCTACGAGCAGTACTTC. V is TRBV5-4 and J is TRBJ2-7; 8 bases fit TRBD1. Germline assignment: CDR1 SGHNT and CDR2 YYREEE (reference sequence). The CDR3 covers 16 residues. The V and J ends lost 4 bases and 2 bases, in that order; junction bases with no gene match: 11.

The chain joins TRBV15 to TRBJ2-1; maybe TRBD2 (9 bases). CDR1 and CDR2 (germline): LNHNV, YYDKDF (reference sequence). The germline V and J ends were trimmed by 1 base and 3 bases, with 31 bases remaining between them. The length of the CDR3 is 22 residues. This chain's CDR3 is CATSRGRSPRDRRLADYNEQFF. The CDR3 nucleotides are TGTGCCACCAGCAGAGGTCGTTCTCCCCGGGACAGGCGACTAGCGGACTACAATGAGCAGTTCTTC.

The rearrangement links TRBV25-1 to TRBJ2-5; no reliable D call. This CDR3 contains 12 residues. The germline V gene encodes CDR1 MGHDK and CDR2 SYGVNS. Trimming left V 2 bases short and J 5 bases short, with 6 bases between. The CDR3 DNA reads as TGTGCCAGCAGTGAAGCGCCGGAGACCCAGTACTTC. Translated: CASSEAPETQYF.

The chain uses TRBV2 and TRBJ2-1; D gene unclear. The V gene lost 7 bases and the J gene lost 3 bases, with 13 bases spanning the gap. The germline V gene encodes CDR1 SNHLY and CDR2 FYNNEI. The length of the CDR3 is 14 residues. CDR3 sequence (DNA): TGTGCCAGCACTGGGGTAGGGCTCTACAATGAGCAGTTCTTC. Its translation: CASTGVGLYNEQFF.

The chain combines TRBV11-2 with TRBJ2-3, with 8 bases aligning to TRBD1. The V gene's germline CDR1 is SGHAT and CDR2 FQNNGV. The CDR3 covers 17 residues. The ends lost 1 base at V and 0 bases at J; junction bases unmatched: 6. CDR3 residues: CASSLAPGQGSTDTQYF. The CDR3 DNA sequence: TGTGCCAGCAGCTTAGCCCCCGGACAGGGAAGCACAGATACGCAGTATTTT.

The chain has TRBV10-3 and TRBJ2-2, with 9 nucleotides matching TRBD1. From germline, CDR1 is ENHRY and CDR2 SYGVKD. V shed 2 bases, J shed 3 bases, and the junction held 1 base outside the gene matches. There are 15 residues in the CDR3. The chain's CDR3 is CAISERQGDTGELFF. CDR3 nucleotide sequence: TGTGCCATCAGTGAGCGACAGGGGGACACCGGGGAGCTGTTTTTT.